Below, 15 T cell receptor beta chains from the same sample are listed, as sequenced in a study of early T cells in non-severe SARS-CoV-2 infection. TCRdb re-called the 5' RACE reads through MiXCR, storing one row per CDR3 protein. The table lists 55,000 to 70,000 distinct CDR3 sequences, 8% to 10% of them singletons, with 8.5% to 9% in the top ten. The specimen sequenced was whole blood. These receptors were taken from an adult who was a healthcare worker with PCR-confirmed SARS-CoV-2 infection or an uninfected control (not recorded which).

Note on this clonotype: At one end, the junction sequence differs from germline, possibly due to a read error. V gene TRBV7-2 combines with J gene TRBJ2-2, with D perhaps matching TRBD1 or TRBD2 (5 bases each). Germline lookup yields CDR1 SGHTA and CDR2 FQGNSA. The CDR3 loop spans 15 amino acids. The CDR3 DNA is TGTGCCAGCAGCCGAGCGAAGGGGAACACCGGGGACCTGTTTTTT. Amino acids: CASSRAKGNTGDLFF.

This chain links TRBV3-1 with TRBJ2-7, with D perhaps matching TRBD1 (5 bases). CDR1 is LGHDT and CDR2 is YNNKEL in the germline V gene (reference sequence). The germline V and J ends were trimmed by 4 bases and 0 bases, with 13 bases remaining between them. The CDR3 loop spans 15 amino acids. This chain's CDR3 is CASSPRRQSSYEQYF. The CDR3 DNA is TGTGCCAGCAGCCCTAGAAGACAGAGCTCCTACGAGCAGTACTTC.

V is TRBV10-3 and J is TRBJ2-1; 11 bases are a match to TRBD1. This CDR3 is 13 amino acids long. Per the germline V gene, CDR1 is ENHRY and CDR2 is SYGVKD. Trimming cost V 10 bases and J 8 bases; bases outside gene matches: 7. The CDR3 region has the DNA TGTGCCACCGGACAGGGGGCTCGCGATGAGCAGTTCTTC. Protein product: CATGQGARDEQFF.

The CDR3 region has the DNA TGTGCCAGCAGCTTAGGGGTCCGCGTGGCTGAGCAGTTCTTC. This encodes CASSLGVRVAEQFF. This chain links TRBV7-2 with TRBJ2-1; no clear D. The germline V and J ends were trimmed by 1 base and 9 bases, with 13 bases remaining between them. This CDR3 is built from 14 residues. Germline CDR1 reads SGHTA; CDR2 reads FQGNSA.

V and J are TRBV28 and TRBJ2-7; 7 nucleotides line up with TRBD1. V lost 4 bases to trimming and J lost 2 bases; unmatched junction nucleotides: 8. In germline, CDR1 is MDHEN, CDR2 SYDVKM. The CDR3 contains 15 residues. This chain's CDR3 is CASSSPGQHPYEQYF. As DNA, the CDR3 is TGTGCCAGCAGTTCCCCGGGACAGCACCCCTACGAGCAGTACTTC.

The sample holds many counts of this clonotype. The CDR3 here is CASSLYVNTEAFF. CDR3 DNA: TGTGCCAGCAGTTTGTACGTGAACACTGAAGCTTTCTTT. The chain couples TRBV6-6 to TRBJ1-1; no clear D. This CDR3 contains 13 residues. CDR1 and CDR2 (germline): MNHNY, SVGAGI (reference sequence). Trimming left V 4 bases short and J 0 bases short, with 6 bases between.

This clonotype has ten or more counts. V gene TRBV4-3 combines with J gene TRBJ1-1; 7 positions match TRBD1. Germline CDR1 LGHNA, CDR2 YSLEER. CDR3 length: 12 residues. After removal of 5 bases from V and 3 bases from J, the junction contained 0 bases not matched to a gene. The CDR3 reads CASSDRDTEAFF. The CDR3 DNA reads TGCGCCAGCAGCGACAGGGACACTGAAGCTTTCTTT.

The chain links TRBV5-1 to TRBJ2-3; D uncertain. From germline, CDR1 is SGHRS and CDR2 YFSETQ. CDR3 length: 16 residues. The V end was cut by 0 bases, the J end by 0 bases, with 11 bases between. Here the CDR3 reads CASSLEVQESTDTQYF. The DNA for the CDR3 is TGCGCCAGCAGCTTGGAAGTCCAGGAGAGCACAGATACGCAGTATTTT.

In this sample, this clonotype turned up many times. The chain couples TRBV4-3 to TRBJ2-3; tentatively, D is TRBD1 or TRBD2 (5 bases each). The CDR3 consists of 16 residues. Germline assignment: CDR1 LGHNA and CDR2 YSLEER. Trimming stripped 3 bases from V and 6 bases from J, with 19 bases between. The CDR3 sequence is CASSHVGTQAADTQYF. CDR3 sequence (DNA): TGCGCCAGCAGCCATGTAGGGACCCAAGCCGCGGATACGCAGTATTTT.

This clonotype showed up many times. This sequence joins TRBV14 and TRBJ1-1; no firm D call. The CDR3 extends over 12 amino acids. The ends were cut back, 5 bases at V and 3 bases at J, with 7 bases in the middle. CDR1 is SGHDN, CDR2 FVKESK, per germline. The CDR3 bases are TGTGCCAGCAGCTGGACGGACACTGAAGCTTTCTTT. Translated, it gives CASSWTDTEAFF.

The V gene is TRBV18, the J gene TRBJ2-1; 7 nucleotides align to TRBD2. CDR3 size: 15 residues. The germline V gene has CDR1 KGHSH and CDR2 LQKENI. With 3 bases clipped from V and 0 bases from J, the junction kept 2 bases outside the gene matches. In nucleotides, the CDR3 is TGTGCCAGCTCACCCGGGACTAACTCCTACAATGAGCAGTTCTTC. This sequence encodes CASSPGTNSYNEQFF.

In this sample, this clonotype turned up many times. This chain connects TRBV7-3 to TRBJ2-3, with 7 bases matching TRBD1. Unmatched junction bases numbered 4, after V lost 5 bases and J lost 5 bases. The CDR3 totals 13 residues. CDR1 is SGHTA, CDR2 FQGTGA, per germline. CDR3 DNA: TGTGCCAGCAGCCCGAGACAGGGAGATACGCAGTATTTT. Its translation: CASSPRQGDTQYF.

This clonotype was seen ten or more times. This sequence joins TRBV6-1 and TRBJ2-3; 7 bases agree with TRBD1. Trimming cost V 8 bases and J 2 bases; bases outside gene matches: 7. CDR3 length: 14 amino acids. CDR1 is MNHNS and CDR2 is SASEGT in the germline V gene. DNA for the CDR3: TGTGCCAGCCTGTGGGGACAGCTCACAGATACGCAGTATTTT. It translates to CASLWGQLTDTQYF.

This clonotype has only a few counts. CDR3 nucleotide sequence: TGCAGCGGGAACGGGGCCTACGCCAATGAGCAGTTCTTC. This sequence encodes CSGNGAYANEQFF. The V gene is TRBV29-1, the J gene TRBJ2-1; D may be TRBD1 or TRBD2 (5 bases each). V gave up 7 bases and J gave up 6 bases, with 16 bases separating them. There are 13 residues in the CDR3. Looked up from germline, CDR1 is SQVTM and CDR2 is ANQGSEA.

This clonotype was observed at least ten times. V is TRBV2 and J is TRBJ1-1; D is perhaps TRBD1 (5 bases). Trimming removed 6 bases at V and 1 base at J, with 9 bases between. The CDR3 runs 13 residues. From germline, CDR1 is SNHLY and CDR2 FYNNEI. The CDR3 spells CASSAGGNTEAFF. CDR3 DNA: TGTGCCAGCAGCGCGGGGGGGAACACTGAAGCTTTCTTT. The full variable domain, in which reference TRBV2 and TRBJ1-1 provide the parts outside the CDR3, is EPEVTQTPSHQVTQMGQEVILRCVPISNHLYFYWYRQILGQKVEFLVSFYNNEISEKSEIFDDQFSVERPDGSNFTLKIRSTKLEDSAMYFCASSAGGNTEAFFGQGTRLTVV.